These 28 T cell receptor beta chains came from one sample sequenced in a study of cytomegalovirus exposure and HLA in healthy donors. The PCR was carried out with 60 Vbeta primers and 13 Jbeta primers. Clones were sequenced by immunoSEQ multiplex PCR, and TCRdb holds only the in-frame ones, with some missing. This sample carries 100,000 to 140,000 clones, around 72% of them seen once, and the ten largest clones take approximately 14%. What was sequenced was PBMCs. All receptors derive from a woman between 40 and 55 years old in good health and CMV-seropositive.

This clone was seen a few times. V usage is TRBV18 and J usage is TRBJ1-2, with D uncertain. Deletions cut 4 bases from V and 8 bases from J, with 17 bases between. The CDR3 length is 14 residues. Germline V gene sequence: CDR1 KGHSH, CDR2 LQKENI. The CDR3 is CASSLDLELGGYTF. The CDR3 nucleotides read TGTGCCAGCTCACTCGACTTAGAGCTCGGCGGCTACACCTTC.

The J gene is TRBJ1-1, the V gene TRBV19; D call uncertain. CDR1 LNHDA and CDR2 SQIVND come from the germline V gene (reference sequence). V was clipped by 3 bases and J by 3 bases, with 14 bases between them. This CDR3 region has 15 residues. The CDR3 coding sequence is TGTGCCAGTAGTATCTCTCGGGTCGGGGACACTGAAGCTTTCTTT. Translation gives CASSISRVGDTEAFF.

This clone has only a few counts. The chain combines TRBV5-4 with TRBJ1-1; 11 positions match TRBD1. The germline CDR1 and CDR2 sequences are SGHNT and YYREEE (reference sequence). The CDR3 sequence is 16 residues long. The trim removed 2 bases at V and 1 base at J, leaving 4 bases unmatched. The CDR3 region is CASSLGQGASNTEAFF. In DNA, the CDR3 is TGTGCCAGCAGCTTAGGACAGGGGGCCTCGAACACTGAAGCTTTCTTT. Full variable domain (remainder filled in from reference TRBV5-4 and TRBJ1-1): ETGVTQSPTHLIKTRGQQVTLRCSSQSGHNTVSWYQQALGQGPQFIFQYYREEENGRGNFPPRFSGLQFPNYSSELNVNALELDDSALYLCASSLGQGASNTEAFFGQGTRLTVV.

This chain joins TRBV28 and TRBJ1-1, with D possibly TRBD1 on 6 matching bases. The CDR3 extends over 11 amino acids. Trimming took off 8 bases at V and 6 bases at J, with 10 bases between the two ends. Germline V CDR1 and CDR2: MDHEN, SYDVKM. The CDR3 DNA follows: TGTGCCAGCGAAGGGGGAGCTGAAGCTTTCTTT. Translating it yields CASEGGAEAFF. The full variable domain, rest sourced from reference TRBV28 and TRBJ1-1, is DVKVTQSSRYLVKRTGEKVFLECVQDMDHENMFWYRQDPGLGLRLIYFSYDVKMKEKGDIPEGYSVSREKKERFSLILESASTNQTSMYLCASEGGAEAFFGQGTRLTVV.

V gene TRBV7-3 combines with J gene TRBJ2-3; 10 bases map to TRBD2. Germline V gene lookup returns CDR1 SGHTA and CDR2 FQGTGA. The CDR3 extends over 16 amino acids. Germline trimming cut 5 bases from V and 2 bases from J; bases unmatched to any gene: 7. The CDR3 sequence is CASSVNSGGSTDTQYF. The CDR3 DNA reads as TGTGCCAGCAGCGTGAATAGCGGGGGGTCCACAGATACGCAGTATTTT.

The chain employs TRBV7-9 and TRBJ1-1, with 10 bases lining up with TRBD1. V trimming: 5 bases; J trimming: 8 bases; junction bases outside the gene matches: 8. The CDR3 covers 14 residues. Per the germline V gene, CDR1 is SEHNR and CDR2 is FQNEAQ (reference sequence). This CDR3 reads CASSLGTGDLEAFF. In nucleotides, the CDR3 is TGTGCCAGCAGCCTTGGGACAGGGGATTTAGAAGCTTTCTTT.

This clone came up a few times. The V and J genes are TRBV4-2 and TRBJ1-3, with 7 bases matching TRBD1. The ends lost 4 bases at V and 4 bases at J; junction bases unmatched: 4. The CDR3 totals 14 residues. Germline V gene data show CDR1 as LGHNA and CDR2 as YNFKEQ. CDR3 DNA: TGTGCCAGCAGCCCGGGGACAGAGGGAAACACCATATATTTT. It yields the protein CASSPGTEGNTIYF.

The V call is TRBV25-1, the J call TRBJ1-1; D unclear. In germline, CDR1 is MGHDK, CDR2 SYGVNS. Trimming shortened V by 7 bases and J by 1 base, and 10 bases separated the two germline ends. This CDR3 has 13 residues. This CDR3 is CASTGMGNTEAFF. The CDR3 DNA sequence: TGTGCCAGCACCGGGATGGGGAACACTGAAGCTTTCTTT.

The chain recombines TRBV6-1 with TRBJ1-5; D unclear. The CDR3 runs to 13 residues. Trimming took off 7 bases at V and 7 bases at J, with 14 bases between the two ends. Germline CDR1 is MNHNS and CDR2 is SASEGT. Written as DNA, the CDR3 is TGTGCCAGCAACAAGGACGGGATGCAGCCCCAGCATTTT. Its translation is CASNKDGMQPQHF.

V is TRBV5-1 and J is TRBJ2-1, with D tentatively TRBD2 (8 bases). The CDR3 length is 15 residues. Trimming pared 2 bases from V and 8 bases from J, leaving 17 bases between. Germline assignment: CDR1 SGHRS and CDR2 YFSETQ. CDR3: CASSLEGAGRDEQFF. CDR3 bases: TGCGCCAGCAGCTTAGAGGGGGCCGGGAGGGATGAGCAGTTCTTC. Together with reference TRBV5-1 and TRBJ2-1, the CDR3 gives the full variable domain: KAGVTQTPRYLIKTRGQQVTLSCSPISGHRSVSWYQQTPGQGLQFLFEYFSETQRNKGNFPGRFSGRQFSNSRSEMNVSTLELGDSALYLCASSLEGAGRDEQFFGPGTRLTVL.

V usage is TRBV18 and J usage is TRBJ2-7; TRBD1 matches at 10 bases. This CDR3 has 14 amino acids. V gave up 3 bases and J gave up 4 bases; unmatched junction bases: 3. The germline gives CDR1 KGHSH, CDR2 LQKENI. CDR3 amino acids: CASSPDRGPYEQYF. For the CDR3, the DNA is TGTGCCAGCTCACCCGACAGGGGGCCGTACGAGCAGTACTTC.

V and J are TRBV30 and TRBJ1-6; 11 positions match TRBD1. This CDR3 spans 14 amino acids. CDR1 and CDR2 from the germline V gene are GTSNPN and SVGIG (reference sequence). Germline trimming cut 2 bases from V and 8 bases from J; bases unmatched to any gene: 2. In nucleotides, the CDR3 is TGTGCCTGGAGTAGGGACAGGGGGGATTCACCCCTCCACTTT. Translated: CAWSRDRGDSPLHF.

The chain combines TRBV10-3 with TRBJ2-5; a weak D match, TRBD1 (7 bases). The CDR3 length is 14 residues. Germline V gene sequence: CDR1 ENHRY, CDR2 SYGVKD. V shed 2 bases and J shed 2 bases, with 9 bases lying between them. Written as DNA, the CDR3 is TGTGCCATCAGTGAGGCAGGGGGGCAAGAGACCCAGTACTTC. This codes for CAISEAGGQETQYF.

The gene calls are TRBV30 and TRBJ1-1, with a tentative D call TRBD1 (5 bases). Germline CDR1 GTSNPN, CDR2 SVGIG (reference sequence). V was cut by 1 base and J by 0 bases, with 15 bases left in between. The CDR3 totals 16 residues. The CDR3 spells CAWSGSWGVMNTEAFF. In DNA form, the CDR3 reads TGTGCCTGGAGTGGATCGTGGGGGGTCATGAACACTGAAGCTTTCTTT.

In its sample, this clone was seen once. V usage is TRBV30 and J usage is TRBJ2-7, with D perhaps TRBD1 (6 bases). The CDR3 contains 15 residues. V lost 0 bases to trimming and J lost 2 bases, with 14 bases between them. CDR1 GTSNPN and CDR2 SVGIG come from the germline V gene (reference sequence). The CDR3 DNA is TGTGCCTGGAGTGTACAGGGTGACTACGCCTACGAGCAGTACTTC. Its translation: CAWSVQGDYAYEQYF.

This chain connects TRBV5-4 to TRBJ2-7, with 9 bases that match TRBD1. With V trimmed by 0 bases and J by 6 bases, 4 bases remained unmatched. This CDR3 comprises 14 residues. Germline CDR1 is SGHNT and CDR2 is YYREEE (reference sequence). CDR3: CASSLVGQGREQYF. The CDR3 region has the DNA TGTGCCAGCAGCTTGGTGGGACAGGGACGCGAGCAGTACTTC.

V is TRBV5-1 and J is TRBJ1-6; no clear D gene. CDR1 is SGHRS and CDR2 is YFSETQ in the germline V gene. Trimming pared 0 bases from V and 0 bases from J, leaving 4 bases between. This CDR3 contains 15 residues. The CDR3 here is CASSLGSSYNSPLHF. CDR3 coding DNA: TGCGCCAGCAGCTTGGGTAGCTCCTATAATTCACCCCTCCACTTT. The full variable domain, with the rest looked up from reference TRBV5-1 and TRBJ1-6, is KAGVTQTPRYLIKTRGQQVTLSCSPISGHRSVSWYQQTPGQGLQFLFEYFSETQRNKGNFPGRFSGRQFSNSRSEMNVSTLELGDSALYLCASSLGSSYNSPLHFGNGTRLTVT.

In its sample, this clone was seen a few times. V usage is TRBV6-5 and J usage is TRBJ1-6; D is perhaps TRBD1 (5 bases). The CDR3 loop spans 15 amino acids. V was shortened by 6 bases and J by 7 bases, with 16 bases between the two germline ends. CDR1 and CDR2 from the germline V gene are MNHEY and SVGAGI. CDR3 sequence reads: CASRLGAPRNSPLHF. In nucleotides, the CDR3 is TGTGCCAGCAGGTTAGGGGCCCCGAGGAATTCACCCCTCCACTTT.

V gene TRBV5-1 combines with J gene TRBJ2-2; D gene uncertain. V lost 5 bases and J 0 bases, leaving 11 bases between the germline ends. CDR3 length: 15 amino acids. The germline V gene has CDR1 SGHRS and CDR2 YFSETQ. Written as DNA, the CDR3 is TGCGCCAGCAGGCCAACTCCCGCGAACACCGGGGAGCTGTTTTTT. Protein product: CASRPTPANTGELFF.

This clone was detected only once. This chain links TRBV5-4 with TRBJ1-2, with D uncertain. Germline CDR1 and CDR2: SGHNT and YYREEE (reference sequence). This CDR3 is 12 amino acids long. V gave up 4 bases and J gave up 7 bases, with 11 bases separating them. CDR3 residues: CASSARDFGYTF. CDR3 nucleotides: TGTGCCAGCAGCGCGCGTGACTTTGGCTACACCTTC. Filled out from reference TRBV5-4 and TRBJ1-2, the complete variable domain reads ETGVTQSPTHLIKTRGQQVTLRCSSQSGHNTVSWYQQALGQGPQFIFQYYREEENGRGNFPPRFSGLQFPNYSSELNVNALELDDSALYLCASSARDFGYTFGSGTRLTVV.

For this clone: One end of the junction does not line up with germline, which may come from a read error. This chain connects TRBV19 to TRBJ1-1, with 8 bases that match TRBD1. Germline CDR1 and CDR2: LNHDA and SQIVND (reference sequence). The length of the CDR3 is 18 residues. CDR3 nucleotides: TGTGCCAGTACCAGGGGTCGACGGACAGGGCTAGTCGGAACTGGAGCTTTCTTT. Translating gives CASTRGRRTGLVGTGAFF.

This chain connects TRBV7-9 to TRBJ1-2; D gene unclear. Germline-derived CDR1 and CDR2 are SEHNR and FQNEAQ (reference sequence). With 8 bases removed from V and 8 bases from J, the gap between germline ends came to 15 bases. This CDR3 has 12 amino acids. CDR3 sequence: CASRFSGGGYTF. Written as DNA, the CDR3 is TGTGCCAGCCGTTTTTCTGGAGGGGGCTACACCTTC.

This clone was found a few times. The chain combines TRBV5-1 with TRBJ1-1, with D perhaps TRBD1 (6 bases). The CDR3 is 15 residues long. The germline gives CDR1 SGHRS, CDR2 YFSETQ. Trimming took 2 bases from V and 5 from J, leaving 16 bases between them. Here the CDR3 reads CASSFLPGEKTEAFF. The CDR3 coding sequence is TGCGCCAGCAGCTTCCTCCCAGGGGAGAAGACTGAAGCTTTCTTT.

The chain joins TRBV27 to TRBJ1-1; 9 bases map to TRBD1. From germline, CDR1 is MNHEY and CDR2 SMNVEV (reference sequence). The CDR3 consists of 13 residues. V shed 5 bases, J shed 6 bases, and the junction held 4 bases outside the gene matches. The CDR3 here is CASSQDRGAEAFF. The CDR3 nucleotides are TGTGCCAGCAGTCAGGACAGGGGTGCTGAAGCTTTCTTT.

The CDR3 region is CASGDRGRETQYF. As DNA, the CDR3 is TGTGCCAGCGGAGACAGGGGGAGAGAGACCCAGTACTTC. The V call is TRBV6-1, the J call TRBJ2-5; 9 bases map to TRBD1. The CDR3 consists of 13 residues. CDR1 is MNHNS, CDR2 SASEGT, per germline. V gave up 8 bases and J gave up 4 bases; unmatched junction bases: 5.

The chain carries TRBV10-3 and TRBJ2-5, with 8 bases identical to TRBD2. The CDR3 has 12 amino acids. With 6 bases clipped from V and 4 bases from J, the junction kept 1 base outside the gene matches. Per the germline V gene, CDR1 is ENHRY and CDR2 is SYGVKD. CDR3: CAIRAGGETQYF. The CDR3 bases are TGTGCCATCAGGGCGGGGGGAGAGACCCAGTACTTC.

The V call is TRBV4-3, the J call TRBJ1-3; 7 positions agree with TRBD1. CDR1 is LGHNA and CDR2 is YSLEER in the germline V gene. The CDR3 sequence is 18 residues long. Trimming at V came to 0 bases and at J to 3 bases, leaving 11 bases not matched to a gene. CDR3 loop: CASSQDVNRGRLGNTIYF. The CDR3, as DNA: TGCGCCAGCAGCCAAGATGTTAATAGGGGGCGTCTTGGAAACACCATATATTTT.

This chain connects TRBV7-2 to TRBJ1-5; TRBD1 aligns across 10 bases. The V gene's germline CDR1 is SGHTA and CDR2 FQGNSA. The CDR3 contains 13 residues. With V trimmed by 6 bases and J by 7 bases, 3 bases remained unmatched. The CDR3 reads CASSSDRGQPQHF. The CDR3 DNA reads as TGTGCCAGCAGTTCGGACAGGGGGCAGCCCCAGCATTTT.